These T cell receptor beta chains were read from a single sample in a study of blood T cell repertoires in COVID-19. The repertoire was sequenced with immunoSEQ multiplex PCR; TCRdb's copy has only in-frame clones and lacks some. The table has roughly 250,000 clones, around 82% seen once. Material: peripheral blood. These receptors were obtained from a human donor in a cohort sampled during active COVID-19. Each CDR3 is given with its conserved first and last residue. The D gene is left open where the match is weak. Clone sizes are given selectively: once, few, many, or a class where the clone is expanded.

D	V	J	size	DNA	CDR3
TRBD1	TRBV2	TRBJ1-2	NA	TGTGCCAGCAGTGAAATGTCCTCTCTCGGGACAGGGGGCACCTCTGGCTATGGCTACACCTTC	CASSEMSSLGTGGTSGYGYTF
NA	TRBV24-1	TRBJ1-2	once	TGTGCCACCAGTTCGCCAGTGGGGCCAAATCATGGCTACACCTTC	CATSSPVGPNHGYTF
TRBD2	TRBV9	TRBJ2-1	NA	TGTGCCAGCAGCTCGGTCCGGGCTAGCGGGAGCATTGAGCAGTTCTTC	CASSSVRASGSIEQFF
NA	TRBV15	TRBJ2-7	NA	TGTGCCACCAGCTTACAAGGGGGCTACGAGCAGTACTTC	CATSLQGGYEQYF
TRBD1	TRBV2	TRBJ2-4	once	TGTGCCAGCACCGGACAGGGGATAGCCAAAAACATTCAGTACTTC	CASTGQGIAKNIQYF
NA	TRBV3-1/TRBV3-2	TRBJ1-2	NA	TGTGCCAGCAGCCAAGGGGACTGGGCCGCCTATGGCTACACCTTC	CASSQGDWAAYGYTF
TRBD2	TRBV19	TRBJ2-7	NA	TGTGCCAGTAGTATAGCCTCAAGACTAGCGGGAGCCTCCGAGCAGTACTTC	CASSIASRLAGASEQYF
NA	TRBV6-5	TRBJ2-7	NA	TGTGCCAGCAGTTTCGGGTCTTCCGAGCAGTACTTC	CASSFGSSEQYF
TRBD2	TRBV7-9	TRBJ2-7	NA	TGTGCCAGCAGCCCTAGCGGGAGAAATAGCGAGCAGTACTTC	CASSPSGRNSEQYF
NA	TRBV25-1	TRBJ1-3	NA	TGTGCCAGCAGTGAAGAGGGTCCTGGAAACACCATATATTTT	CASSEEGPGNTIYF
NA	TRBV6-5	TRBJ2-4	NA	TGTGCCAGCAGTTACTCGCCGGGACTGAACATTCAGTACTTC	CASSYSPGLNIQYF
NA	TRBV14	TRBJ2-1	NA	TGTGCCAGCAGCCAAGAGGCTCCGTTCACGATCTACAATGAGCAGTTCTTC	CASSQEAPFTIYNEQFF
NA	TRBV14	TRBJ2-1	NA	TGTGCCAGCAGGGAAACCACCCTGCGAGGGAATAGGAATGAGCAGTTCTTC	CASRETTLRGNRNEQFF
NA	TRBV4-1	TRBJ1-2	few	TGCGCCAGCAGCCAAGATGAGGCGTTCTTTGGCTACACCTTC	CASSQDEAFFGYTF
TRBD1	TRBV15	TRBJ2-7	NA	TGTGCCACCAGCCGGACAGGGGCCGAGCAGTACTTC	CATSRTGAEQYF